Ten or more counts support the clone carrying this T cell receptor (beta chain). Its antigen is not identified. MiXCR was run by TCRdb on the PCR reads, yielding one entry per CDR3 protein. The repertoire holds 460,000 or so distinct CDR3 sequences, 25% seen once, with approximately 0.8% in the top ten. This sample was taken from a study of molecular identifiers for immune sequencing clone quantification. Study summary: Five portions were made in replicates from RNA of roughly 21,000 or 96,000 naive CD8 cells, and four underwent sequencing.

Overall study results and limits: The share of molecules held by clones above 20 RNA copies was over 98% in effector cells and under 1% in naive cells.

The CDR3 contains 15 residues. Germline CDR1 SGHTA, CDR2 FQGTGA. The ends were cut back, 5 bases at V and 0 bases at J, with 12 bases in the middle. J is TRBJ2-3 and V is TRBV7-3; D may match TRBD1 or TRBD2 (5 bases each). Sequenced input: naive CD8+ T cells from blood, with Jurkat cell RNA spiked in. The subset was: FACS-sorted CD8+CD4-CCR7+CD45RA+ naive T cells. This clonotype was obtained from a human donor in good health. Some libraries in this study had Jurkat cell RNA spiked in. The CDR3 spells CASSQGTSSTDTQYF. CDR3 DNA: TGTGCCAGCAGCCAAGGGACGTCTAGCACAGATACGCAGTATTTT.